The TCR beta chain described here comes from a study of identical twins. All of the donors were Caucasians in good health. Template switching added a universal primer site, and cDNA bore unique molecular identifiers. One entry per CDR3 protein results from TCRdb running MiXCR on the 5' RACE reads. The table lists fewer than 550,000 distinct CDR3 sequences, 13% to 15% of them singletons. The germline CDR1 and CDR2 sequences are SEHNR and FQNEAQ (reference sequence). The CDR3 contains 17 residues. Trimming stripped 3 bases from V and 6 bases from J, with 21 bases between. These same records also appear under a second study, on yellow fever vaccine responses in identical twins. That source reports: Reported findings indicate that twins' vaccine T cell responses seemed partially convergent, partially personalized.

This rearrangement joins TRBV7-9 to TRBJ2-1, with D unclear. Specimen: CD4+ T cells sorted from blood. The origin of this receptor is a woman aged 18-30 years in good health. The CDR3 region is CASSFRISPFMINEQFF. The CDR3 region has the DNA TGTGCCAGCAGCTTTCGTATATCACCCTTTATGATCAATGAGCAGTTCTTC.